What follows are 5 T cell receptor beta chains derived from one specimen sequenced in a study of OX40 agonist ivuxolimab in advanced cancers. Sequenced by immunoSEQ multiplex PCR; TCRdb stores in-frame clones only, minus some. The table has tens of thousands of clones, roughly nine tenths seen once. The sequencing here drew on CD4+ or CD8+ T cells sorted from blood, taken in a trial of the OX40 agonist ivuxolimab. These receptors were taken from an adult with an advanced solid tumor such as melanoma, head and neck, liver or kidney cancer.

The rearrangement joins TRBV5-4 to TRBJ2-7, with 7 positions matching TRBD2. Germline V CDR1 and CDR2: SGHNT, YYREEE (reference sequence). The V segment lost 4 bases and the J segment 2 bases; nucleotides outside the gene matches: 6. The CDR3 contains 14 residues. The CDR3 sequence: CASSRGDGAYEQYF. CDR3 coding DNA: TGTGCCAGCAGCCGGGGGGACGGAGCCTACGAGCAGTACTTC. Full variable domain (missing parts from reference TRBV5-4 and TRBJ2-7): ETGVTQSPTHLIKTRGQQVTLRCSSQSGHNTVSWYQQALGQGPQFIFQYYREEENGRGNFPPRFSGLQFPNYSSELNVNALELDDSALYLCASSRGDGAYEQYFGPGTRLTVT.

V and J are TRBV6-4 and TRBJ1-1; no firm D call. There are 17 residues in the CDR3. V was pared by 6 bases and J by 0 bases, with 20 bases between. Germline V CDR1 and CDR2: MRHNA, SNTAGT. The CDR3 region is CASSPRWQLSLNTEAFF. CDR3 nucleotides: TGTGCCAGCAGCCCCCGGTGGCAACTTAGCTTGAACACTGAAGCTTTCTTT.

In this sample, this clone turned up once. The chain carries TRBV27 and TRBJ2-7; D call uncertain. The ends were cut back, 0 bases at V and 4 bases at J, with 10 bases in the middle. The CDR3 covers 14 residues. The germline V gene has CDR1 MNHEY and CDR2 SMNVEV (reference sequence). Here the CDR3 reads CASSLSGPPYEQYF. CDR3 in DNA: TGTGCCAGCAGTTTATCCGGCCCACCGTACGAGCAGTACTTC.

This chain connects TRBV6-5 to TRBJ1-3; unclear D gene. Per the germline V gene, CDR1 is MNHEY and CDR2 is SVGAGI. This CDR3 contains 15 residues. The V gene lost 6 bases and the J gene lost 2 bases, with 14 bases spanning the gap. The CDR3 sequence is CASSLRDMAGNTIYF. Written as DNA, the CDR3 is TGTGCCAGCAGCCTAAGGGATATGGCTGGAAACACCATATATTTT.

The chain uses TRBV19 and TRBJ1-2, with D uncertain. This CDR3 is 12 amino acids long. V dropped 5 bases and J dropped 4 bases, with 8 bases sitting between them. Germline loops: CDR1 LNHDA, CDR2 SQIVND (reference sequence). The CDR3 loop is CASSPRLYGYTF. The CDR3 nucleotides are TGTGCCAGTAGTCCGCGCCTCTATGGCTACACCTTC.